The sequence of this T cell receptor (beta chain) was determined in a study of T cells in Graves' hyperthyroidism and ophthalmopathy. This CDR3 spans 15 amino acids. The V gene lost 4 bases and the J gene lost 3 bases, with 16 bases spanning the gap. Germline V gene lookup returns CDR1 ENHRY and CDR2 SYGVKD. Researchers amplified the TCR beta CDR3 regions from RNA transcripts. HTBI primers drove first-round RT-PCR of the TCR CDR3. TCRdb analysed the multiplex PCR reads with MiXCR anew, one entry per CDR3 protein. The sample contains 300,000 to 450,000 distinct CDR3 sequences, 15% of which appear only once. This clonotype was observed a few times.

The sequencing sample was made of blood. This chain links TRBV10-3 with TRBJ2-7, with D possibly being TRBD1 (6 bases). The clonotype comes from a woman aged 30 to 39 with Graves' hyperthyroidism. The CDR3 region has the DNA TGTGCCATCAGTGGGCGAACGGGGACATACTACGAGCAGTACTTC. Protein product: CAISGRTGTYYEQYF.